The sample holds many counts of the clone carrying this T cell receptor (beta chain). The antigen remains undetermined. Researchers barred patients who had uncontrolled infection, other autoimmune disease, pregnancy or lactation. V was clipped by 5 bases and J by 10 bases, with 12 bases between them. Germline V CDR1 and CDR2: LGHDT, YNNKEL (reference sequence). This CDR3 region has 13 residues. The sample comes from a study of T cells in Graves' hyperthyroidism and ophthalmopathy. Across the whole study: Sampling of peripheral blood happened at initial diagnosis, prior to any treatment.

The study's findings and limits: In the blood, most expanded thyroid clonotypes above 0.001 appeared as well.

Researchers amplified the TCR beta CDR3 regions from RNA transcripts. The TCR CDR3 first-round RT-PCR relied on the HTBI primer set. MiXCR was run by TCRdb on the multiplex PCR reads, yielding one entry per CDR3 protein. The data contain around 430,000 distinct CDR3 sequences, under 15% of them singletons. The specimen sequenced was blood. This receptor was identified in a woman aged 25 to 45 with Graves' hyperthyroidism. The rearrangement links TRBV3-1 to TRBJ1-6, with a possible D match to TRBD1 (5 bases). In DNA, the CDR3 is TGTGCCAGCAGCGTATCCAGGGACTCACCCCTCCACTTT. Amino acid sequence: CASSVSRDSPLHF.